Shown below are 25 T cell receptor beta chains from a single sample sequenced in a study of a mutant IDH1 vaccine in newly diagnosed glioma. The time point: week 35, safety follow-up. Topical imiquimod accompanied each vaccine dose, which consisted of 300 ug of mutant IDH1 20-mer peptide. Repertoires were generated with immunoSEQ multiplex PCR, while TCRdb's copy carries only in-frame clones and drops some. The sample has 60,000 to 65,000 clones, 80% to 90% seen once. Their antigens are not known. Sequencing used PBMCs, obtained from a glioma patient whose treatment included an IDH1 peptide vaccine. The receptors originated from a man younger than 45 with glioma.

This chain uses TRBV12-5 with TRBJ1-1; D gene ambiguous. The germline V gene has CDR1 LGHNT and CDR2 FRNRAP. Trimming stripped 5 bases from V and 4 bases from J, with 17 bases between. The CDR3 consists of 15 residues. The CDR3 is CASGTGEGWRTEAFF. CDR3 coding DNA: TGTGCTAGTGGTACGGGTGAAGGTTGGCGCACTGAAGCTTTCTTT.

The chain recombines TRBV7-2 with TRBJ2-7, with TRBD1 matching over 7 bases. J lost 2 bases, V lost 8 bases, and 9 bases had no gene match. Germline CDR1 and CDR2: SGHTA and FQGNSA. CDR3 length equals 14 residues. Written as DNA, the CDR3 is TGTGCCAGCGGCCGACAGGGCCTCCCCTACGAGCAGTACTTC. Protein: CASGRQGLPYEQYF.

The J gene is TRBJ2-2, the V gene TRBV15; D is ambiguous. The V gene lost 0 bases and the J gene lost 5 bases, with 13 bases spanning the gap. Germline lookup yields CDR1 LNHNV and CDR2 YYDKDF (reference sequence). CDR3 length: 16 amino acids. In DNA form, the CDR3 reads TGTGCCACCAGCAGAGATAGCCCCAGGAAAACCGGGGAGCTGTTTTTT. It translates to CATSRDSPRKTGELFF.

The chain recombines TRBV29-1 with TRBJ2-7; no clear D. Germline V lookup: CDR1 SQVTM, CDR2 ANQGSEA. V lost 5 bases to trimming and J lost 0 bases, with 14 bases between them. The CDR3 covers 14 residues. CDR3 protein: CSVPAPPGSYEQYF. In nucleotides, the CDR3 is TGCAGCGTTCCGGCCCCCCCAGGCTCCTACGAGCAGTACTTC.

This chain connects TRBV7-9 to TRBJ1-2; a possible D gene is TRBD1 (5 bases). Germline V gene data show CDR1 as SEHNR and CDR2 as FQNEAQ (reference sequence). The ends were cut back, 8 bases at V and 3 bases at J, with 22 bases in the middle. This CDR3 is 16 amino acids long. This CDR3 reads CASPPEWGDVHYGYTF. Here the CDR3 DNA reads TGTGCCAGCCCCCCGGAGTGGGGGGATGTGCACTATGGCTACACCTTC.

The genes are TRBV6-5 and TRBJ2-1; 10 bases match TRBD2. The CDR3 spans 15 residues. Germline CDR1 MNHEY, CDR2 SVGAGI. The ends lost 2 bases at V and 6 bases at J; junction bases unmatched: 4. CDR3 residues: CASSYKRGGINEQFF. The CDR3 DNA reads TGTGCCAGCAGTTACAAGCGGGGGGGAATCAATGAGCAGTTCTTC.

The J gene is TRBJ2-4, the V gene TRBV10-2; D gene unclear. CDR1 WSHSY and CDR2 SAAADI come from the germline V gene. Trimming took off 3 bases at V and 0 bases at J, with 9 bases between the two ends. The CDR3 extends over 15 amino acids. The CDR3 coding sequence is TGCGCCAGCAGTGACCCCGATATAGCCAAAAACATTCAGTACTTC. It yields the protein CASSDPDIAKNIQYF.

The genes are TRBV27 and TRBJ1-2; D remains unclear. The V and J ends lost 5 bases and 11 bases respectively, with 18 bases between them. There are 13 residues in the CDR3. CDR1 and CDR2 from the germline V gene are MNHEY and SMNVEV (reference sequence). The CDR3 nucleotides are TGTGCCAGCAGTAGAGGGATTACTATGCGGTACACCTTC. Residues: CASSRGITMRYTF.

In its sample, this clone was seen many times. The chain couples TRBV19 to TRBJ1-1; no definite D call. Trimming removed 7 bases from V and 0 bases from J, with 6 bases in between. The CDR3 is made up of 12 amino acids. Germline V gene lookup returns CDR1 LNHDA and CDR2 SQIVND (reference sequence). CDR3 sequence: CASTVLNTEAFF. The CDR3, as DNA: TGTGCCAGTACCGTACTGAACACTGAAGCTTTCTTT.

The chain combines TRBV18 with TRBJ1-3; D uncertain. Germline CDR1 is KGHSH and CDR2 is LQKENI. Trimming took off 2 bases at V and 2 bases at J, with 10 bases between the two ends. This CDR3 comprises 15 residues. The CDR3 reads CASSPSLAPGNTIYF. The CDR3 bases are TGTGCCAGCTCACCATCCCTCGCCCCTGGAAACACCATATATTTT.

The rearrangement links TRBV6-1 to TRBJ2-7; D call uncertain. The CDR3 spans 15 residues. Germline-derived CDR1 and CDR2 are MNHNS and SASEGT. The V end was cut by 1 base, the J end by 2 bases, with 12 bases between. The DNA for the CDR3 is TGTGCCAGCAGTGAAGGGCTAGGAATAACCTACGAGCAGTACTTC. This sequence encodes CASSEGLGITYEQYF.

Here the CDR3 DNA reads TGTGCCAGCAGTAGAACAGGGTTCACTGAAGCTTTCTTT. This encodes CASSRTGFTEAFF. The chain employs TRBV6-1 and TRBJ1-1, with a tentative D call TRBD1 (6 bases). The CDR3 has 13 amino acids. Germline values: CDR1 MNHNS, CDR2 SASEGT. V lost 5 bases to trimming and J lost 4 bases, with 11 bases between them.

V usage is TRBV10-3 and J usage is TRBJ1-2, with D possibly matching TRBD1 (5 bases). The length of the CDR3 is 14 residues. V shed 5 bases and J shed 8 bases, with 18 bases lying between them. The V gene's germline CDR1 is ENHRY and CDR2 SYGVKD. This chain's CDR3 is CAISREGLPGGYTF. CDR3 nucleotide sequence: TGTGCCATCAGTCGCGAGGGGTTGCCGGGCGGCTACACCTTC.

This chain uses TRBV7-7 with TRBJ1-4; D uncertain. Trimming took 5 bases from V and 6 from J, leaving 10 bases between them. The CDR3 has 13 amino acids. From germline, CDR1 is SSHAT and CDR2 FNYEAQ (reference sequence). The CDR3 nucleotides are TGTGCCAGCAGCCTCCGGCAGGATGAAAAACTGTTTTTT. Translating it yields CASSLRQDEKLFF.

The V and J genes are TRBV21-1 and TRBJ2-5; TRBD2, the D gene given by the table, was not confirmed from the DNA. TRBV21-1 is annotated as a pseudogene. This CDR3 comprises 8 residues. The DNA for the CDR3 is TGTGCCCTAGAGACCCAGTACTTC. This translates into CALETQYF.

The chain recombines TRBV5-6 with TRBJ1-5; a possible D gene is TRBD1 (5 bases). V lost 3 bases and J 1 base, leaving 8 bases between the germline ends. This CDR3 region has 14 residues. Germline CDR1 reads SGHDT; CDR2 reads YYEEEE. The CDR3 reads CASSYRGSNQPQHF. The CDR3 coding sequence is TGTGCCAGCAGCTACCGGGGGAGCAATCAGCCCCAGCATTTT.

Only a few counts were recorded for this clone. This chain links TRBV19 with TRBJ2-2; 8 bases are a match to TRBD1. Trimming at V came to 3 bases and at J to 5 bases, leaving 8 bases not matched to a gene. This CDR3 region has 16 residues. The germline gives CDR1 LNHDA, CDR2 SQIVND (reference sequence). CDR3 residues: CASSMLVTGVTGELFF. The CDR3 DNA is TGTGCCAGTAGTATGTTGGTGACAGGGGTTACCGGGGAGCTGTTTTTT.

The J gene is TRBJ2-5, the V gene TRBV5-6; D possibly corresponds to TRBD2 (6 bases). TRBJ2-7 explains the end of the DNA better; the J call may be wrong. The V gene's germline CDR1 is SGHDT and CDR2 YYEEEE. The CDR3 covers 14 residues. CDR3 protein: CASSWGEYSYEQYF. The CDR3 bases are TGTGCCAGCAGCTGGGGGGAGTACTCCTACGAGCAGTACTTC.

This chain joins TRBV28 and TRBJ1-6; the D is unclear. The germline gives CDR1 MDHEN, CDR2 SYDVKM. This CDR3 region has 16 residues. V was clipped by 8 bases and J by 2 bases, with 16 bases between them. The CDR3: CASSVVGSPYNSPLHF. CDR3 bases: TGTGCCAGCTCAGTTGTTGGGAGCCCCTATAATTCACCCCTCCACTTT. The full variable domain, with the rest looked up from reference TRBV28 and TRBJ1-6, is DVKVTQSSRYLVKRTGEKVFLECVQDMDHENMFWYRQDPGLGLRLIYFSYDVKMKEKGDIPEGYSVSREKKERFSLILESASTNQTSMYLCASSVVGSPYNSPLHFGNGTRLTVT.

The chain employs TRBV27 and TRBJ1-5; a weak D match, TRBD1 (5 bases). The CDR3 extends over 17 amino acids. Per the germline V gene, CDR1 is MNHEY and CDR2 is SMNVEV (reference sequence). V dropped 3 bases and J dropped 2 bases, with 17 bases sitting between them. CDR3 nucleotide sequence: TGTGCCAGCAGTTTCACGGGACCCCCGAAGGGCAATCAGCCCCAGCATTTT. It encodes CASSFTGPPKGNQPQHF.

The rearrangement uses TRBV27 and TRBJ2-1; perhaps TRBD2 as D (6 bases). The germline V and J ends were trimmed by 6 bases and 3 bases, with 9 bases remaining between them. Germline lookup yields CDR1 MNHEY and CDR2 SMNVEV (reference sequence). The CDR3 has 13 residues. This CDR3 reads CASRRGVYNEQFF. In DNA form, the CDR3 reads TGTGCCAGCAGACGCGGGGTCTACAATGAGCAGTTCTTC.

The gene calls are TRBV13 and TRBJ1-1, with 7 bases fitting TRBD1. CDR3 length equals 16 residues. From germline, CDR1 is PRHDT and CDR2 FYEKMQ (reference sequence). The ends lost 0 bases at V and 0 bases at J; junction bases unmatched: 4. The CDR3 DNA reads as TGTGCCAGCAGCTTAGGAGAGGGGGCGATGAACACTGAAGCTTTCTTT. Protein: CASSLGEGAMNTEAFF.

CDR3 sequence: CATNSYIVGYGYTF. The CDR3, as DNA: TGTGCCACCAACTCCTATATTGTAGGCTATGGCTACACCTTC. V and J are TRBV6-1 and TRBJ1-2, with D unclear. The V end was cut by 10 bases, the J end by 4 bases, with 19 bases between. This CDR3 is 14 amino acids long. Germline V lookup: CDR1 MNHNS, CDR2 SASEGT.

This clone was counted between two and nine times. CDR3 protein: CASSPTVFSGNTIYF. In DNA form, the CDR3 reads TGTGCCAGCTCACCAACGGTTTTCTCTGGAAACACCATATATTTT. The V call is TRBV18, the J call TRBJ1-3; D gene uncertain. Germline lookup yields CDR1 KGHSH and CDR2 LQKENI. Trimming took 2 bases from V and 0 from J, leaving 8 bases between them. The CDR3 runs to 15 residues.

CDR3 DNA: TGCGCCAGCAGGGCGGGCGGAGGGGGCTTTATGAACACTGAAGCTTTCTTT. Translating gives CASRAGGGGFMNTEAFF. The chain links TRBV5-1 to TRBJ1-1; TRBD1 agrees at 7 bases. The trim removed 5 bases at V and 0 bases at J, leaving 13 bases unmatched. CDR1 and CDR2 from the germline V gene are SGHRS and YFSETQ. The CDR3 totals 17 residues.